These T cell receptor beta chains were read from a single sample in a study of blood T cell repertoires in COVID-19. Generated by immunoSEQ multiplex PCR, the TCRdb table keeps only in-frame clones and is missing some. The table has fewer than 400,000 clones, more than 85% seen once. Sequencing was carried out using PBMCs or T cells enriched from blood (not recorded which). The receptors come from a woman aged 25 to 39 who had been exposed to COVID-19. Each CDR3 is given with its conserved first and last residue. The D gene is left open where the match is weak. A row's size may be missing; if present it is once, few, many or a size class.

V	length	size	J	D	DNA	CDR3
TRBV27	15	.	TRBJ2-4	.	TGTGCCAGCAGCCTGACAGGAGTGGCCAAAAACATTCAGTACTTC	CASSLTGVAKNIQYF
TRBV6-6	15	.	TRBJ2-7	TRBD1	TGTGCCAGCAGCGATCCTCAGGGGGCTCTCTACGAGCAGTACTTC	CASSDPQGALYEQYF
TRBV24-1	16	.	TRBJ2-7	TRBD1	TGTGCCACCAGTGATTTCCCTCCGGGACAGGGGGCTGAGCAGTACTTC	CATSDFPPGQGAEQYF
TRBV4-3	17	.	TRBJ2-3	TRBD2	TGCGCCAGCAGCCGGAAAGCGCGGGGGACTAGCACAGATACGCAGTATTTT	CASSRKARGTSTDTQYF
TRBV6-4	13	.	TRBJ1-1	.	TGTGCCAGCAGCGATAGCCGGGGCACTGAAGCTTTCTTT	CASSDSRGTEAFF
TRBV4-3	16	.	TRBJ2-3	TRBD1	TGCGCCAGCAGCCACCTTGGGACAGGTCTCCCAGATACGCAGTATTTT	CASSHLGTGLPDTQYF
TRBV19	16	.	TRBJ1-2	.	TGTGCCAGTAGTATAGTTGTTGGACAGATGACCTATGGCTACACCTTC	CASSIVVGQMTYGYTF
TRBV2	15	.	TRBJ2-2	.	TGTGCCAGCAGTGGCGGGACAGCAAACACCGGGGAGCTGTTTTTT	CASSGGTANTGELFF
TRBV10-3	17	.	TRBJ2-7	TRBD1	TGTGCCATCAGTGAGTTTTTCCGCGGGACAGGAAACTACGAGCAGTACTTC	CAISEFFRGTGNYEQYF
TRBV18	16	.	TRBJ1-1	.	TGTGCCAGCTCACCGCAGGGCCCCTCGGGGGGCACTGAAGCTTTCTTT	CASSPQGPSGGTEAFF
TRBV5-4	14	.	TRBJ1-1	TRBD1	TGTGCCAGCAGCTGGGGACAGTTGAACACTGAAGCTTTCTTT	CASSWGQLNTEAFF
TRBV10-3	16	.	TRBJ2-1	TRBD2	TGTGCCATCAGGTCCATAGCGGGGTCAGCCTACAATGAGCAGTTCTTC	CAIRSIAGSAYNEQFF
TRBV10-3	16	.	TRBJ2-2	TRBD2	TGTGCCATCACCGGACTAGCGGGGGGGTCCACCGGGGAGCTGTTTTTT	CAITGLAGGSTGELFF
TRBV27	15	.	TRBJ1-1	TRBD1	TGTGCCAGCAGAGCCGGAGGGACAGGGGGCCCTGAAGCTTTCTTT	CASRAGGTGGPEAFF
TRBV4-2	17	.	TRBJ1-4	.	TGTGCCAGCAGCCAAGAGGGGGGGAGAGCAACTAATGAAAAACTGTTTTTT	CASSQEGGRATNEKLFF
TRBV18	17	.	TRBJ1-2	TRBD1	TGTGCCAGCTCACCTCTACCGGGGGACAGTGCGGCGAGGGGCTACACCTTC	CASSPLPGDSAARGYTF
TRBV18	15	.	TRBJ1-1	.	TGTGCCAGCTCACCACAGCCGTCGGGATACACTGAAGCTTTCTTT	CASSPQPSGYTEAFF
TRBV5-6	15	.	TRBJ1-2	.	TGTGCCAGCAGCCCAACAACAGGGACCTTCTATGGCTACACCTTC	CASSPTTGTFYGYTF
TRBV18	14	.	TRBJ1-4	.	TGTGCCAGCTCTGCCAGGGGCCACCAGGAGAAACTGTTTTTT	CASSARGHQEKLFF
TRBV6-5	16	.	TRBJ1-1	.	TGTGCCAGCAGTTACGGTCGGACAGTGGGGAACACTGAAGCTTTCTTT	CASSYGRTVGNTEAFF
TRBV3-1/TRBV3-2	15	.	TRBJ1-2	.	TGTGCCAGCAGCCAAGATCAAACAGGGTACTATGGCTACACCTTC	CASSQDQTGYYGYTF
TRBV29-1	12	many	TRBJ1-2	.	TGCAGCGTCCCCCGACACATCTATGGCTACACCTTC	CSVPRHIYGYTF
TRBV19	15	.	TRBJ1-2	TRBD1	TGTGCCAGTAGTATAACCGGACAGGGGAACTATGGCTACACCTTC	CASSITGQGNYGYTF
TRBV5-4	15	.	TRBJ2-7	TRBD2	TGTGCCAGCAGCTGGACTAGCGGGGGGTCCTACGAGCAGTACTTC	CASSWTSGGSYEQYF
TRBV28	12	.	TRBJ1-2	.	TGTGCCAGCACCTACGCCGGCTATGGCTACACCTTC	CASTYAGYGYTF
TRBV24-1	12	.	TRBJ2-3	.	TGTGCCACCAGCGGGGGTGAGTCTACGCAGTATTTT	CATSGGESTQYF
TRBV18	13	.	TRBJ1-2	TRBD1	TGTGCCAGCTCGGACAGGGGTTTCGATGGCTACACCTTC	CASSDRGFDGYTF
TRBV7-6	15	.	TRBJ1-5	.	TGTGCCAGCAGCTTAGACGTCGGGTTTAATCAGCCCCAGCATTTT	CASSLDVGFNQPQHF
TRBV5-4	15	.	TRBJ1-5	.	TGTGCCAGCAGCTCCGGGCCCGACAGTTATCAGCCCCAGCATTTT	CASSSGPDSYQPQHF
TRBV11-2	14	.	TRBJ1-2	.	TGTGCCAGCAGAGAACAGGGTTTAAGTTCGGGCTACACCTTC	CASREQGLSSGYTF
TRBV11-2	15	.	TRBJ1-2	.	TGTGCCAGCAGCTCGAGTGGGTTCGGGTACTATGGCTACACCTTC	CASSSSGFGYYGYTF
TRBV19	12	.	TRBJ2-2	.	TGTGCCAGTAGTATCGGTACCGGGGAGCTGTTTTTT	CASSIGTGELFF
TRBV20-1	11	.	TRBJ1-1	.	TGCAGTGCTAGGCCCCAGATTGAAGCTTTCTTT	CSARPQIEAFF
TRBV7-2	15	few	TRBJ1-1	TRBD1	TGTGCCAGCAGCTTAGTCCAGGGGGGTAGCACTGAAGCTTTCTTT	CASSLVQGGSTEAFF
TRBV7-8	13	.	TRBJ2-7	TRBD1	TGTGCCAGCGCGGGACAGGGGGAGGGCGAGCAGTACTTC	CASAGQGEGEQYF
TRBV9	12	.	TRBJ2-1	TRBD2	TGTGCCAGCAGCACCAGCGGGGGACCTCAGTTCTTC	CASSTSGGPQFF
TRBV27	15	.	TRBJ2-1	.	TGTGCCAGCAGTTTATCAGGGGCCTCCTACAATGAGCAGTTCTTC	CASSLSGASYNEQFF
TRBV5-1	13	once	TRBJ1-2	.	TGCGCCAGCAGCATAGGGGCAGAAGAGGGCTACACCTTC	CASSIGAEEGYTF
TRBV5-1	14	.	TRBJ1-2	.	TGCGCCAGCAGCTTTGGAGGGCCTAACTATGGCTACACCTTC	CASSFGGPNYGYTF
TRBV19	13	.	TRBJ2-1	TRBD2	TGTGCCAGTGCGACTAGCGGGGGAGTCGAGCAGTTCTTC	CASATSGGVEQFF
TRBV15	13	.	TRBJ2-5	.	TGTGCCACCGAAGCCCGAAGAGCAGAGACCCAGTACTTC	CATEARRAETQYF
TRBV19	15	.	TRBJ1-2	.	TGTGCCAGTAGTATTAACCGCGGCGTTAACTATGGCTACACCTTC	CASSINRGVNYGYTF
TRBV7-2	14	.	TRBJ2-1	.	TGTGCCAGCAGCCCTCCGCCAGGGCCCAATGAGCAGTTCTTC	CASSPPPGPNEQFF
TRBV6-7	14	.	TRBJ2-1	.	TGTGCCAGCAGTTTCGAACGACAGGGAGGTCGGCAGTTCTTC	CASSFERQGGRQFF
TRBV6-1	17	.	TRBJ1-6	TRBD1	TGTGCCAGCAGTGCAACATTAAGACAGGGTAGTGATTCACCCCTCCACTTT	CASSATLRQGSDSPLHF
TRBV19	17	.	TRBJ1-2	TRBD1	TGTGCCAGTAGTCTAAACCCCAGGGACAGGCTACTCTATGGCTACACCTTC	CASSLNPRDRLLYGYTF
TRBV6-2/TRBV6-3	15	.	TRBJ2-2	TRBD1	TGTGCCAGCAGCCGGGGAACCAGGACAGGCGGGGAGCTGTTTTTT	CASSRGTRTGGELFF
TRBV6-5	14	.	TRBJ2-7	TRBD1	TGTGCCAGCAGTCAGAACAGGGGACCCTACGAGCAGTACTTC	CASSQNRGPYEQYF
TRBV4-3	13	.	TRBJ1-2	.	TGCGCCAGCAGCCAAGAGTCAGGTAATGGCTACACCTTC	CASSQESGNGYTF
TRBV3-1/TRBV3-2	16	.	TRBJ2-5	TRBD2	TGTGCCAGCAGCCACGGGACTAGCGGGGATAGGGAGACCCAGTACTTC	CASSHGTSGDRETQYF
TRBV2	15	.	TRBJ1-5	.	TGTGCCAGCAGTGTTCAGGACATTGGCAATCAGCCCCAGCATTTT	CASSVQDIGNQPQHF
TRBV6-5	15	once	TRBJ2-1	TRBD2	TGTGCCAGCAGTTACACTAGCGGAGCCCCACATGAGCAGTTCTTC	CASSYTSGAPHEQFF
TRBV6-5	14	.	TRBJ2-3	.	TGTGCCAGCGGGGCCCCAGGCATCCATGCTACGCAGTATTTT	CASGAPGIHATQYF
TRBV19	12	.	TRBJ1-2	.	TGTGCCAGTAGTGACGGAACTATGGGCTACACCTTC	CASSDGTMGYTF
TRBV11-2	16	.	TRBJ1-2	.	TGTGCCAGCAGCTTAGAATCACACATCATGAACTATGGCTACACCTTC	CASSLESHIMNYGYTF
TRBV19	16	.	TRBJ2-5	TRBD1	TGTGCCAGTAGTATTGGGACAGCAATCCCCCAAGAGACCCAGTACTTC	CASSIGTAIPQETQYF
TRBV7-6	17	.	TRBJ2-5	TRBD2	TGTGCCAGCAGCTTTGGACTAGCGGGGGGGTCTGTAGAGACCCAGTACTTC	CASSFGLAGGSVETQYF
TRBV14	17	once	TRBJ1-1	.	TGTGCCAGCAGCCAAGGACCAGATACTATTAAAAACACTGAAGCTTTCTTT	CASSQGPDTIKNTEAFF